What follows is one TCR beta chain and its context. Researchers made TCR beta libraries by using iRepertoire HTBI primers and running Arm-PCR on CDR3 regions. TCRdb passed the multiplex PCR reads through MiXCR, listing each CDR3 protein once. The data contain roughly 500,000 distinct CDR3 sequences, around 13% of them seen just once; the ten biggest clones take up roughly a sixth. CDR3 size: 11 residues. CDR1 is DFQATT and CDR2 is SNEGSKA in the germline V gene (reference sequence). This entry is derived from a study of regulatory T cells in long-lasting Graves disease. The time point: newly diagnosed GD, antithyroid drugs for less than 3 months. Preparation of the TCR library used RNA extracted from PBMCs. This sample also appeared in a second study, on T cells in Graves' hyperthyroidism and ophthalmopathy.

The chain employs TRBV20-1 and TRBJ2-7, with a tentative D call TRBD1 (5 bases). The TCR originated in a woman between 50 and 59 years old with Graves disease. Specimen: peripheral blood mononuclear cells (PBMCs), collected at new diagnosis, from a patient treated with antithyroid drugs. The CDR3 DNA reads TGCAGCCTGGGGCAGGGCCACGAGCAGTACTTC. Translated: CSLGQGHEQYF.